This T cell receptor beta chain was obtained from a study of T cell repertoires in cytomegalovirus infection. Study background: CMV epitopes, recently identified HLA-C-restricted and well-studied HLA-B-restricted, were used. Through public TCR beta signatures, both CMV infection and matching HLA type were indicated. Study findings and constraints: Cumulative public TCR beta family frequency identified carriers of CMV plus the relevant HLA. HLA-C-restricted CMV clonotypes gave the most frequent clonotype in two of eight donors.

As concerns this clonotype: Its cognate antigen is unknown. Sequence at one end of the junction differs from germline and may be a read error.

TCRdb re-derived calls from the reads in MiXCR, one entry per CDR3 protein. This table has approximately 83,000 distinct CDR3 sequences, 20% to 30% appearing once. CDR1 and CDR2 (germline): SGHVS, FNYEAQ. CDR3 length: 15 residues. The chain recombines TRBV7-6 with TRBJ2-7, with TRBD1 matching over 8 bases. The sequenced sample was CD8+ T cells from cultured PBMCs, obtained from culture after CMV antigen stimulation. The TCR sequence derives from a human donor in good health (CMV status not recorded). Some clones in this sample may be carry-over from other donors' samples. The DNA for the CDR3 is TGTGCCAGCACCCCTACCCGGGACAGGCCCTACGAGCAGTGCTTC. Translating gives CASTPTRDRPYEQCF. The whole variable domain, remainder taken from reference TRBV7-6 and TRBJ2-7, is GAGVSQSPRYKVTKRGQDVALRCDPISGHVSLYWYRQALGQGPEFLTYFNYEAQQDKSGLPNDRFSAERPEGSISTLTIQRTEQRDSAMYRCASTPTRDRPYEQCFGPGTRLTVT.